Listed below are T cell receptor beta chains from one sample, sequenced in a study of cytomegalovirus exposure and HLA in healthy donors. Clones were read by immunoSEQ multiplex PCR, and TCRdb kept only the in-frame ones, dropping some. The data hold approximately 200,000 clones, with more than 75% observed a single time. Material for sequencing was PBMCs. Every receptor here comes from a man between 18 and 35 years old in good health and CMV-seropositive. Both conserved end residues are part of each CDR3. D genes are given only for firm matches. Clone size is shown for a subset of rows, as once, few, many or a class of expanded clone.

V: TRBV5-6; size: .; J: TRBJ1-2; D: .; DNA: TGTGCCAGCAGCTTGGTTGGGGGCTCTGGCTACACCTTC; CDR3: CASSLVGGSGYTF
V: TRBV4-3; size: .; J: TRBJ2-1; D: .; DNA: TGCGCCAGCAGCCAAGTGGTAGCGCGACACAATGAGCAGTTCTTC; CDR3: CASSQVVARHNEQFF
V: TRBV28; size: .; J: TRBJ2-6; D: .; DNA: TGTGCCAGCAGTTTAGAGTCTGGGGCCAACGTCCTGACTTTC; CDR3: CASSLESGANVLTF
V: TRBV5-1; size: .; J: TRBJ1-2; D: TRBD1; DNA: TGCGCCAGCAGGGAGAGGGACAGGGGGCCAGTCGTCTATGGCTACACCTTC; CDR3: CASRERDRGPVVYGYTF
V: TRBV3-2; size: .; J: TRBJ2-7; D: .; DNA: TGTGACGGTTACGAGCAGTACTTC; CDR3: CDGYEQYF
V: TRBV28; size: few; J: TRBJ2-1; D: .; DNA: TGTGCCAGCAGGGCAGGTGAGCAGTTCTTC; CDR3: CASRAGEQFF
V: TRBV9; size: .; J: TRBJ2-3; D: .; DNA: TGTGCCAGCAGCGCCGCGCCAGGACAGTCTACAGATACGCAGTATTTT; CDR3: CASSAAPGQSTDTQYF
V: TRBV7-2; size: once; J: TRBJ1-5; D: .; DNA: TGTGCCAGCAGCGCGACGACAGGACAGCCCCAGCATTTT; CDR3: CASSATTGQPQHF
V: TRBV7-3; size: .; J: TRBJ2-1; D: TRBD1; DNA: TGTGCCAGCAGCTTAACTGGGGACAGCGCCAATGAGCAGTTCTTC; CDR3: CASSLTGDSANEQFF
V: TRBV7-9; size: once; J: TRBJ2-3; D: .; DNA: TGTGCCAGCAGCTTATTGAGCGGGAGCACAGATACGCAGTATTTT; CDR3: CASSLLSGSTDTQYF
V: TRBV4-1; size: .; J: TRBJ2-4; D: .; DNA: TGCGCCAGCAGCCAAGATCAGGGGACCAAAAACATTCAGTACTTC; CDR3: CASSQDQGTKNIQYF
V: TRBV7-2; size: .; J: TRBJ2-2; D: .; DNA: TGTGCCAGCACCCTAGATATGAACACCGGGGAGCTGTTTTTT; CDR3: CASTLDMNTGELFF
V: TRBV11-2; size: once; J: TRBJ2-1; D: TRBD2; DNA: TGTGCCAGCAGCCCCCGACCGGGACTAGTTATTCCCGGTGAGCAGTTCTTC; CDR3: CASSPRPGLVIPGEQFF